These 3 T cell receptor beta chains were sequenced from one sample in a study of T cells in Graves' hyperthyroidism and ophthalmopathy. There were TCR beta CDR3 regions amplified from RNA transcripts. The TCR CDR3 was amplified in a first-round RT-PCR using the HTBI primer set. TCRdb re-derived calls from the multiplex PCR reads in MiXCR, one entry per CDR3 protein. The repertoire holds 300,000 to 400,000 distinct CDR3 sequences, with 21% as singletons. The specimen was blood. Receptor source: a woman aged 45-59 years with Graves' hyperthyroidism.

The chain is built from TRBV6-1 and TRBJ2-7; the match to TRBD2 covers 10 bases. V shed 6 bases and J 5 bases; nucleotides not matched to a gene: 10. This CDR3 region has 15 residues. In germline, CDR1 is MNHNS, CDR2 SASEGT. Written as DNA, the CDR3 is TGTGCCAGCAGACCTTCTAGCGGGAGAACCCACGAGCAGTACTTC. It yields the protein CASRPSSGRTHEQYF.

The table lists this clonotype with a few counts. The chain links TRBV20-1 to TRBJ1-6, with TRBD1 matching 9 bases. V was pared by 2 bases and J by 8 bases, with 4 bases of the junction left unmatched. This CDR3 region has 14 residues. CDR1 is DFQATT and CDR2 is SNEGSKA in the germline V gene (reference sequence). The CDR3 spells CSARRTGEDSPLHF. The CDR3 region has the DNA TGCAGTGCTAGAAGGACAGGGGAAGATTCACCCCTCCACTTT.

Only a few counts were recorded for this clonotype. Given a much more abundant clone one base away, this may be a read error. The chain carries TRBV30 and TRBJ2-7; tentatively, D is TRBD1 (5 bases). V was shortened by 8 bases and J by 7 bases, with 15 bases between the two germline ends. Looked up from germline, CDR1 is GTSNPN and CDR2 is SVGIG (reference sequence). This CDR3 is 11 amino acids long. The CDR3, as DNA: TGTGCCCGGACCAGTAAGGGGGAGCAGTACTTC. Translating gives CARTSKGEQYF.